This T cell receptor (beta chain) was sequenced in a study of T cell changes during pregnancy in multiple sclerosis. This CDR3 has 13 residues. Per germline, CDR1 ENHRY and CDR2 SYGVKD. Unmatched junction bases numbered 1, after V lost 4 bases and J lost 4 bases. Libraries were prepared by immunoSEQ multiplex PCR; TCRdb keeps only in-frame clonotypes and omits some of them. The table shows about 44,000 clones, with around nine tenths occurring only once. The clonotype comes from a female donor with multiple sclerosis, enrolled in a pregnancy study. Specimen: CD4+ T cells from peripheral blood mononuclear cells, collected in the first trimester of pregnancy. This chain uses TRBV10-3 with TRBJ2-5, with TRBD1 matching over 9 bases. In DNA, the CDR3 is TGTGCCATCAGTGGGACAGGGGCAGAGACCCAGTACTTC. This encodes CAISGTGAETQYF.